This T cell receptor beta chain was sequenced during a study of T cell changes during pregnancy in multiple sclerosis. The CDR3 covers 16 residues. V lost 6 bases and J lost 0, with 12 bases in between. The V gene's germline CDR1 is LNHDA and CDR2 SQIVND (reference sequence). TCRdb's table, derived via immunoSEQ multiplex PCR, lists solely in-frame clones and lacks some. The sample lists tens of thousands of clones; approximately 90% were seen once. Source: peripheral blood, taken after pregnancy. The sequence was obtained from a female donor with multiple sclerosis, enrolled in a pregnancy study. The chain links TRBV19 to TRBJ2-6; D is uncertain. The CDR3 DNA follows: TGTGCCAGTAGCGGTAGTTATGGCTCTGGGGCCAACGTCCTGACTTTC. Encoded protein: CASSGSYGSGANVLTF.